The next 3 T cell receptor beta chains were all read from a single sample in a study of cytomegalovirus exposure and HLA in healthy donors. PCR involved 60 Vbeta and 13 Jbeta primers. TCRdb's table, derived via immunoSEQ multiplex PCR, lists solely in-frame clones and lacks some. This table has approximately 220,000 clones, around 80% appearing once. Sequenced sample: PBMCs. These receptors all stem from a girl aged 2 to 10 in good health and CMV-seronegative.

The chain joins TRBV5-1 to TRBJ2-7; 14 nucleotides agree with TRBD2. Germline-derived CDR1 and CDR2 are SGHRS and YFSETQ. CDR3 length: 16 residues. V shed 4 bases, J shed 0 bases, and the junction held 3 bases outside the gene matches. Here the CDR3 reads CASSGGLAGVSYEQYF. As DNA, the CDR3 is TGCGCCAGCAGCGGGGGACTAGCGGGAGTCTCCTACGAGCAGTACTTC.

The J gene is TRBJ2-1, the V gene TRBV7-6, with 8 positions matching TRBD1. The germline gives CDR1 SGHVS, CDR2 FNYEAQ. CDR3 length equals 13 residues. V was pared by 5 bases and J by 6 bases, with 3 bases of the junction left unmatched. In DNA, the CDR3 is TGTGCCAGCAGCCCCCAGGGGGCCAATGAGCAGTTCTTC. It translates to CASSPQGANEQFF.

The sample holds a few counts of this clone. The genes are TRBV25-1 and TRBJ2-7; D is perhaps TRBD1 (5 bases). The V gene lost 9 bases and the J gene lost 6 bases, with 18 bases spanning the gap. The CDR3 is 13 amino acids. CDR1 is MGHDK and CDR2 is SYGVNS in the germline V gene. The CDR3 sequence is CARPTEDVGEQYF. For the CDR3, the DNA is TGTGCCAGACCGACAGAAGATGTCGGCGAGCAGTACTTC.